What follows are 24 T cell receptor beta chains derived from one specimen sequenced in a study of blood T cell repertoires in COVID-19. TCRdb's copy holds only in-frame clones and misses some; the assay was immunoSEQ multiplex PCR. Of about 310,000 clones in the sample, 90% are singletons; the top ten hold roughly 4.3%. The sample comprised PBMCs or T cells enriched from blood (not recorded which). The receptors were gathered from a woman under 30 with acute COVID-19.

This clone was found a few times. This sequence joins TRBV5-5 and TRBJ1-3; 9 bases map to TRBD1. V was clipped by 6 bases and J by 4 bases; unmatched bases: 8. Per germline, CDR1 SGHKS and CDR2 YYEKEE (reference sequence). The CDR3 spans 15 residues. CDR3 nucleotide sequence: TGTGCCAGCATCCCCGCCGGGACAGGGGGAAACACCATATATTTT. As protein: CASIPAGTGGNTIYF.

The rearrangement uses TRBV7-3 and TRBJ2-5; TRBD2 is a possible D gene (5 bases). Trimming removed 0 bases at V and 1 base at J, with 12 bases between. Germline V gene data show CDR1 as SGHTA and CDR2 as FQGTGA. The CDR3 consists of 16 residues. Here the CDR3 DNA reads TGTGCCAGCAGCTTAACGTACCTAGCCAGCCAAGAGACCCAGTACTTC. Translation gives CASSLTYLASQETQYF.

This clone occurred once. This sequence joins TRBV28 and TRBJ2-6, with 10 bases aligning to TRBD1. This CDR3 contains 16 residues. Germline V gene data show CDR1 as MDHEN and CDR2 as SYDVKM. The J segment lost 2 bases and the V segment lost 6 bases, leaving 4 bases of the junction unmatched. The CDR3 reads CASSGQGVTGANVLTF. The DNA of the CDR3 is TGTGCCAGCAGCGGACAGGGGGTGACTGGGGCCAACGTCCTGACTTTC.

The V call is TRBV5-1, the J call TRBJ1-4; 9 bases match TRBD1. This CDR3 has 16 residues. Trimming at V came to 1 base and at J to 0 bases, leaving 1 base not matched to a gene. The V gene's germline CDR1 is SGHRS and CDR2 YFSETQ. DNA for the CDR3: TGCGCCAGCAGCTTGCGGACAGGGGCAACTAATGAAAAACTGTTTTTT. This codes for CASSLRTGATNEKLFF.

V gene TRBV5-8 combines with J gene TRBJ2-7, with 7 positions matching TRBD1. The CDR3 extends over 13 amino acids. V lost 0 bases, J lost 9 bases, and 6 bases stayed unmatched. CDR1 SGHTS and CDR2 YDEGEE come from the germline V gene. CDR3 bases: TGTGCCAGCAGCTTGGGACAGGGCGCAAGGCAGTACTTC. This translates into CASSLGQGARQYF.

V and J are TRBV5-6 and TRBJ1-2; the D gene is possibly TRBD1 (6 bases). Germline CDR1 SGHDT, CDR2 YYEEEE. The CDR3 runs 12 residues. Trimming cost V 4 bases and J 8 bases, with 12 bases left between them. The CDR3 region is CASSQTGTGYTF. In DNA, the CDR3 is TGTGCCAGCAGCCAAACAGGGACCGGCTACACCTTC.

The chain combines TRBV7-9 with TRBJ2-1; 10 bases map to TRBD2. Trimming took 5 bases from V and 7 from J; bases not matched to a gene: 8. The CDR3 totals 15 residues. In germline, CDR1 is SEHNR, CDR2 FQNEAQ (reference sequence). DNA for the CDR3: TGTGCCAGCAGCACCGGACTAGCGGATATAAATGAGCAGTTCTTC. It codes for CASSTGLADINEQFF.

The V gene is TRBV27, the J gene TRBJ1-6, with TRBD1 matching 8 bases. Germline lookup yields CDR1 MNHEY and CDR2 SMNVEV (reference sequence). V gave up 5 bases and J gave up 1 base; unmatched junction bases: 4. The CDR3 totals 16 residues. The DNA for the CDR3 is TGTGCCAGCAGTCCTAGACAGGGGTCCTATAATTCACCCCTCCACTTT. Protein sequence: CASSPRQGSYNSPLHF.

The V and J genes are TRBV7-2 and TRBJ1-2, with D maybe TRBD1 (5 bases). The CDR3 is 14 amino acids. Trimming pared 5 bases from V and 3 bases from J, leaving 13 bases between. CDR1 is SGHTA and CDR2 is FQGNSA in the germline V gene. This chain's CDR3 is CASSLTGRDYGYTF. The DNA for the CDR3 is TGTGCCAGCAGCCTCACCGGCAGGGACTATGGCTACACCTTC.

This clone is a singleton in its sample. The chain carries TRBV9 and TRBJ2-2, with 7 bases fitting TRBD1. With 3 bases clipped from V and 0 bases from J, the junction kept 2 bases outside the gene matches. This CDR3 spans 15 amino acids. CDR1 SGDLS and CDR2 YYNGEE come from the germline V gene. This chain's CDR3 is CASSDRGSNTGELFF. The DNA for the CDR3 is TGTGCCAGCAGCGACAGGGGATCGAACACCGGGGAGCTGTTTTTT.

J is TRBJ1-6 and V is TRBV23-1; TRBD1 agrees at 7 bases. TRBV23-1 qualifies as an ORF whose function is uncertain. The junction had 6 bases not matched to a gene; V was cut back by 0 bases and J by 7 bases. This CDR3 has 16 amino acids. CDR3: CASSQSGDRENSPLHF. In nucleotides, the CDR3 is TGCGCCAGCAGTCAATCCGGAGACAGGGAGAATTCACCCCTCCACTTT.

For the CDR3, the DNA is TGTGCCAGCAGTAAACGGGCGCCAGGGAATGAGCAGTTCTTC. It is translated as CASSKRAPGNEQFF. The chain couples TRBV27 to TRBJ2-1; perhaps TRBD1 as D (5 bases). Trimming pared 5 bases from V and 7 bases from J, leaving 15 bases between. CDR3 length: 14 residues. Germline V CDR1 and CDR2: MNHEY, SMNVEV (reference sequence).

The table lists this clone with a count of one. The rearrangement links TRBV11-3 to TRBJ2-1, with TRBD1 matching over 7 bases. This CDR3 has 13 amino acids. Germline-derived CDR1 and CDR2 are SGHNT and YENEEA. V shed 2 bases, J shed 15 bases, and the junction held 10 bases outside the gene matches. CDR3 sequence reads: CASSLLTGTEGFF. The CDR3 DNA reads as TGTGCCAGCAGCTTACTTACCGGGACAGAGGGGTTCTTC.

V and J are TRBV29-1 and TRBJ2-1, with D tentatively TRBD2 (6 bases). V was cut by 4 bases and J by 0 bases, with 7 bases left in between. Germline CDR1 is SQVTM and CDR2 is ANQGSEA. The CDR3 totals 13 residues. CDR3 bases: TGCAGCGTTGCCGGGAGCTCCTACAATGAGCAGTTCTTC. Translating it yields CSVAGSSYNEQFF.

This clone was seen a single time. The chain combines TRBV18 with TRBJ2-2, with TRBD2 as a possible D gene (5 bases). Per the germline V gene, CDR1 is KGHSH and CDR2 is LQKENI. V was pared by 3 bases and J by 2 bases, with 10 bases between. This CDR3 is 15 amino acids long. CDR3 bases: TGTGCCAGCTCACCCCTGACGGGAAACACCGGGGAGCTGTTTTTT. Translated: CASSPLTGNTGELFF. Full variable domain (remainder filled in from reference TRBV18 and TRBJ2-2): NAGVMQNPRHLVRRRGQEARLRCSPMKGHSHVYWYRQLPEEGLKFMVYLQKENIIDESGMPKERFSAEFPKEGPSILRIQQVVRGDSAAYFCASSPLTGNTGELFFGEGSRLTVL.

This chain joins TRBV2 and TRBJ2-1, with D perhaps matching TRBD1 (5 bases). The CDR3 sequence is 13 residues long. CDR1 is SNHLY and CDR2 is FYNNEI in the germline V gene. Trimming cost V 4 bases and J 5 bases, with 9 bases left between them. CDR3 amino acids: CASSVETDNEQFF. DNA for the CDR3: TGTGCCAGCAGTGTCGAGACAGACAATGAGCAGTTCTTC.

This chain joins TRBV7-9 and TRBJ2-7; tentative D call: TRBD1 (7 bases). The ends were cut back, 4 bases at V and 3 bases at J, with 19 bases in the middle. The CDR3 is made up of 16 amino acids. Germline CDR1 and CDR2: SEHNR and FQNEAQ (reference sequence). CDR3: CASSSYDTGEVYEQYF. In nucleotides, the CDR3 is TGTGCCAGCAGCTCCTACGACACAGGGGAGGTCTACGAGCAGTACTTC.

This chain connects TRBV10-3 to TRBJ2-3, with TRBD1 matching 9 bases. This CDR3 comprises 15 residues. J lost 0 bases, V lost 6 bases, and 4 bases had no gene match. The germline gives CDR1 ENHRY, CDR2 SYGVKD. The CDR3, as DNA: TGTGCCATCAGCACCGGGACAGGGAGCACAGATACGCAGTATTTT. Its protein is CAISTGTGSTDTQYF.

The chain is built from TRBV5-1 and TRBJ2-7, with 9 bases identical to TRBD2. J gave up 6 bases and V 0 bases, and 10 bases lay outside the gene matches. The germline V gene encodes CDR1 SGHRS and CDR2 YFSETQ. The CDR3 spans 16 residues. CDR3 nucleotides: TGCGCCAGCAGCTTGGCCAAGATAGCGGGAGCTTCCGAGCAGTACTTC. Translated: CASSLAKIAGASEQYF. The full variable domain, completed using reference TRBV5-1 and TRBJ2-7, is KAGVTQTPRYLIKTRGQQVTLSCSPISGHRSVSWYQQTPGQGLQFLFEYFSETQRNKGNFPGRFSGRQFSNSRSEMNVSTLELGDSALYLCASSLAKIAGASEQYFGPGTRLTVT.

The chain has TRBV7-8 and TRBJ2-3, with TRBD1 matching 8 bases. V lost 5 bases and J lost 2; bases outside the gene matches: 3. CDR1 and CDR2 (germline): SGHVS, FQNEAQ. The CDR3 has 14 residues. As DNA, the CDR3 is TGTGCCAGCAGCCGACAGGGGTTCACAGATACGCAGTATTTT. Protein: CASSRQGFTDTQYF.

The rearrangement uses TRBV11-2 and TRBJ1-5; maybe TRBD1 (5 bases). Germline CDR1 SGHAT, CDR2 FQNNGV. This CDR3 is 14 amino acids long. V lost 1 base to trimming and J lost 4 bases, with 8 bases between them. The CDR3 coding sequence is TGTGCCAGCAGCTTAGTAGGGGCTAATCAGCCCCAGCATTTT. This sequence encodes CASSLVGANQPQHF.

V gene TRBV27 combines with J gene TRBJ2-3; 13 bases map to TRBD2. The CDR3 contains 16 residues. Per germline, CDR1 MNHEY and CDR2 SMNVEV (reference sequence). V gave up 3 bases and J gave up 3 bases; unmatched junction bases: 3. The DNA for the CDR3 is TGTGCCAGCAGTTTCACACTAGCGGGAGGGACAGATACGCAGTATTTT. Translation: CASSFTLAGGTDTQYF.

The rearrangement links TRBV7-6 to TRBJ1-1, with TRBD1 matching 7 bases. The CDR3 extends over 15 amino acids. Germline V gene data show CDR1 as SGHVS and CDR2 as FNYEAQ. With 1 base clipped from V and 5 bases from J, the junction kept 7 bases outside the gene matches. DNA for the CDR3: TGTGCCAGCAGCTTAGATGAGGGGGCATGGACTGAAGCTTTCTTT. Residues: CASSLDEGAWTEAFF.

The V and J genes are TRBV7-9 and TRBJ2-3, with 11 bases aligning to TRBD2. Unmatched junction bases numbered 2, after V lost 5 bases and J lost 1 base. CDR3 length: 15 residues. Germline V gene data show CDR1 as SEHNR and CDR2 as FQNEAQ (reference sequence). The CDR3 sequence is CASSTGLAGTDTQYF. The CDR3 bases are TGTGCCAGCAGCACGGGACTAGCGGGCACAGATACGCAGTATTTT. The full variable domain, in which reference TRBV7-9 and TRBJ2-3 provide the parts outside the CDR3, is DTGVSQNPRHKITKRGQNVTFRCDPISEHNRLYWYRQTLGQGPEFLTYFQNEAQLEKSRLLSDRFSAERPKGSFSTLEIQRTEQGDSAMYLCASSTGLAGTDTQYFGPGTRLTVL.